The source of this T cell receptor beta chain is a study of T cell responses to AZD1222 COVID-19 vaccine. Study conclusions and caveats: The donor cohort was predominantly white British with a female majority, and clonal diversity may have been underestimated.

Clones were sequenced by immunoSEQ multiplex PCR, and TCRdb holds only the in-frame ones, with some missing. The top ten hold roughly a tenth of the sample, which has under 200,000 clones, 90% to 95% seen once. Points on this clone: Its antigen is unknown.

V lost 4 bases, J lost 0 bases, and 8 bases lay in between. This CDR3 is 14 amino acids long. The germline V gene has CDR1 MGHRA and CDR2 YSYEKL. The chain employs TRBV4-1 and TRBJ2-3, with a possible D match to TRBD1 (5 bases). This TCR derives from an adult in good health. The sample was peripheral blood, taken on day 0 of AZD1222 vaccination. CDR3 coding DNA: TGCGCCAGCAGCCCGAGGACAAGCACAGATACGCAGTATTTT. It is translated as CASSPRTSTDTQYF.